Shown below are 18 T cell receptor beta chains from a single sample sequenced in a study of cytomegalovirus exposure and HLA in healthy donors. PCR involved 60 Vbeta and 13 Jbeta primers. Here immunoSEQ multiplex PCR was the method, and the copy in TCRdb shows in-frame clones only, minus some. The repertoire holds roughly 150,000 clones, with around 82% as singletons. Sequences were obtained from PBMCs. The receptor source for this set is a woman between 40 and 55 years old in good health and CMV-seropositive.

DNA of the CDR3: TGCGCCAGCAGCTTGTTGGGGGCTGCCTCCACAGATACGCAGTATTTT. Translating it yields CASSLLGAASTDTQYF. J is TRBJ2-3 and V is TRBV5-1, with D perhaps TRBD1 (6 bases). This CDR3 is built from 16 residues. Per germline, CDR1 SGHRS and CDR2 YFSETQ. Trimming stripped 1 base from V and 2 bases from J, with 14 bases between.

The rearrangement links TRBV27 to TRBJ1-2, with D unclear. Trimming removed 2 bases at V and 0 bases at J, with 10 bases between. Germline CDR1 reads MNHEY; CDR2 reads SMNVEV (reference sequence). CDR3 length: 15 residues. CDR3 in amino acids: CASSLGKRANYGYTF. In DNA form, the CDR3 reads TGTGCCAGCAGTTTAGGAAAGAGGGCTAACTATGGCTACACCTTC.

This clone was seen more than once but under ten times. The chain links TRBV6-6 to TRBJ2-1; tentatively, D is TRBD2 (5 bases). This CDR3 contains 14 residues. V dropped 7 bases and J dropped 7 bases, with 17 bases sitting between them. Looked up from germline, CDR1 is MNHNY and CDR2 is SVGAGI (reference sequence). CDR3 sequence reads: CASTPPGRGNEQFF. The DNA of the CDR3 is TGTGCCAGCACCCCTCCGGGCCGGGGAAATGAGCAGTTCTTC.

The chain's CDR3 is CASRDRAVVGTEAFF. The CDR3 nucleotides are TGCGCCAGCAGAGACAGGGCGGTAGTGGGCACTGAAGCTTTCTTT. J is TRBJ1-1 and V is TRBV5-1; 7 positions match TRBD1. Losses at the gene ends were 5 bases for V and 4 bases for J; bases not matched to a gene: 11. CDR3 length: 15 residues. The germline V gene has CDR1 SGHRS and CDR2 YFSETQ.

A note on this clone: The junction departs from the called germline gene at one end, perhaps through a read error. The rearrangement links TRBV7-9 to TRBJ2-7; D not resolved. From germline, CDR1 is SEHNR and CDR2 FQNEAQ (reference sequence). The CDR3 contains 12 residues. The CDR3 bases are TGTTCCAGCAGCTTAGACGCGTACGAGCAGTACTTC. Translating it yields CSSSLDAYEQYF.

The chain carries TRBV10-1 and TRBJ2-1; the match to TRBD1 covers 7 bases. The CDR3 spans 15 residues. Germline V CDR1 and CDR2: WNHNN, SYGVQD (reference sequence). V trimming: 3 bases; J trimming: 5 bases; junction bases outside the gene matches: 7. CDR3 bases: TGCGCCAGCAGTGATCCGGGACAGCCTAACAATGAGCAGTTCTTC. It codes for CASSDPGQPNNEQFF.

The chain employs TRBV7-2 and TRBJ1-6; 10 bases agree with TRBD1. The CDR3 length is 16 residues. V lost 1 base, J lost 10 bases, and 7 bases stayed unmatched. CDR1 is SGHTA, CDR2 FQGNSA, per germline. This CDR3 reads CASSLVGRTGGSPLHF. In DNA, the CDR3 is TGTGCCAGCAGCTTAGTTGGCCGGACAGGGGGATCACCCCTCCACTTT.

The rearrangement joins TRBV14 to TRBJ1-1; TRBD1 aligns across 11 bases. The V segment lost 0 bases and the J segment 13 bases; nucleotides outside the gene matches: 4. There are 13 residues in the CDR3. CDR1 and CDR2 (germline): SGHDN, FVKESK. The chain's CDR3 is CASSQDAGTGGFF. CDR3 bases: TGTGCCAGCAGCCAAGATGCAGGGACAGGGGGTTTCTTT.

The rearrangement links TRBV2 to TRBJ1-5; unclear D gene. This CDR3 comprises 14 residues. V lost 4 bases and J lost 6, with 13 bases in between. Germline V gene lookup returns CDR1 SNHLY and CDR2 FYNNEI. CDR3 sequence: CASSVGRYGQPQHF. The CDR3 DNA reads as TGTGCCAGCAGTGTCGGCAGGTATGGTCAGCCCCAGCATTTT.

This sequence joins TRBV10-3 and TRBJ1-6, with 7 bases that match TRBD1. The CDR3 sequence is 12 residues long. The germline CDR1 and CDR2 sequences are ENHRY and SYGVKD. Unmatched junction bases numbered 3, after V lost 10 bases and J lost 6 bases. CDR3 amino acids: CATGTANSPLHF. The CDR3 coding sequence is TGTGCCACCGGGACAGCTAATTCACCCCTCCACTTT.

This rearrangement joins TRBV30 to TRBJ2-7; 9 bases fit TRBD2. Germline V gene sequence: CDR1 GTSNPN, CDR2 SVGIG (reference sequence). V was clipped by 3 bases and J by 1 base; unmatched bases: 4. This CDR3 comprises 14 residues. The CDR3 protein is CAWRLAGESYEQYF. Written as DNA, the CDR3 is TGTGCCTGGAGATTAGCGGGAGAATCCTACGAGCAGTACTTC.

The gene calls are TRBV5-8 and TRBJ2-5, with 11 bases lining up with TRBD2. Trimming removed 6 bases from V and 1 base from J; junction bases left unmatched: 5. The germline V gene encodes CDR1 SGHTS and CDR2 YDEGEE. This CDR3 is built from 15 residues. The CDR3 DNA sequence: TGTGCCAGCAATAGCGGGAGGGCCCTCCAAGAGACCCAGTACTTC. The encoded protein is CASNSGRALQETQYF. The full variable domain, completed using reference TRBV5-8 and TRBJ2-5, is EAGVTQSPTHLIKTRGQQATLRCSPISGHTSVYWYQQALGLGLQFLLWYDEGEERNRGNFPPRFSGRQFPNYSSELNVNALELEDSALYLCASNSGRALQETQYFGPGTRLLVL.

The chain uses TRBV27 and TRBJ2-7; TRBD1 matches 9 bases. With V trimmed by 6 bases and J by 4 bases, 10 bases remained unmatched. The CDR3 runs 15 residues. Germline V gene data show CDR1 as MNHEY and CDR2 as SMNVEV (reference sequence). DNA for the CDR3: TGTGCCAGCAGCTCCCCACAGGGGGCGACTTACGAGCAGTACTTC. Amino acid sequence: CASSSPQGATYEQYF.

CDR3 DNA: TGTGCCAGCAGTGAGTTCGACGAGCAGTACTTC. Residues: CASSEFDEQYF. The genes are TRBV2 and TRBJ2-7; D not resolved. CDR1 is SNHLY and CDR2 is FYNNEI in the germline V gene. The CDR3 is 11 amino acids. The ends were cut back, 3 bases at V and 5 bases at J, with 5 bases in the middle.

This chain uses TRBV21-1 with TRBJ2-1; the DNA was not compared with TRBD1, the D call given in the table. TRBV21-1 constitutes a pseudogene. This CDR3 is 13 amino acids long. CDR3 sequence: CASSKQGDNEQFF. DNA of the CDR3: TGTGCCAGCAGCAAACAGGGGGACAATGAGCAGTTCTTC.

The chain has TRBV27 and TRBJ2-2, with 8 bases lining up with TRBD2. The CDR3 extends over 16 amino acids. The junction had 9 bases not matched to a gene; V was cut back by 5 bases and J by 4 bases. Germline CDR1 reads MNHEY; CDR2 reads SMNVEV (reference sequence). This chain's CDR3 is CASSPGVAGPTGELFF. The CDR3 DNA sequence: TGTGCCAGCAGTCCCGGGGTAGCGGGGCCCACCGGGGAGCTGTTTTTT.

The rearrangement uses TRBV4-1 and TRBJ2-7, with D perhaps TRBD2 (5 bases). CDR1 and CDR2 (germline): MGHRA, YSYEKL. This CDR3 spans 15 amino acids. V was trimmed by 6 bases and J by 4 bases, leaving 19 bases between them. The CDR3 DNA reads as TGCGCCAGCAGGAACGTGAGAGCGGATAGTTACGAGCAGTACTTC. Residues: CASRNVRADSYEQYF.

The V and J genes are TRBV7-6 and TRBJ2-1; the match to TRBD2 covers 9 bases. The V gene's germline CDR1 is SGHVS and CDR2 FNYEAQ. CDR3 size: 16 residues. The J segment lost 7 bases and the V segment lost 6 bases, leaving 13 bases of the junction unmatched. The CDR3 reads CASRKLAGPPGNEQFF. The CDR3 DNA reads as TGTGCCAGCAGGAAGCTAGCGGGACCACCTGGGAATGAGCAGTTCTTC.